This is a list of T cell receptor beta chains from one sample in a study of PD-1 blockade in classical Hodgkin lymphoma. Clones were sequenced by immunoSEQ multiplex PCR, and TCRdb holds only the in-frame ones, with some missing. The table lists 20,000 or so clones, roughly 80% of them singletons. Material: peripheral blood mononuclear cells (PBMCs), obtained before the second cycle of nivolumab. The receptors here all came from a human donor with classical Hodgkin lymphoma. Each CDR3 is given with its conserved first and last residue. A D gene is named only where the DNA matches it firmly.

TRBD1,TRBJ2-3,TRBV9,TGTGCCAGCAGCTCAGGGGGTCATACGCAGTATTTT,CASSSGGHTQYF
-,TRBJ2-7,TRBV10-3,TGTGCCATCAAACCCAACAGGGAGAGGGGCGAGCAGTACTTC,CAIKPNRERGEQYF
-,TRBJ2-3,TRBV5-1,TGCGCCAGCAGCTGGGGGCCCAAGACCCGCACAGATACGCAGTATTTT,CASSWGPKTRTDTQYF
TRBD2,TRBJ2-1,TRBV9,TGTGCCAGCAGCGCCGGACTAGCGGGATCCTACAATGAGCAGTTCTTC,CASSAGLAGSYNEQFF
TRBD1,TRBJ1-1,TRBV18,TGTGCCAGCTCACCCGGACAGGCTAACACTGAAGCTTTCTTT,CASSPGQANTEAFF
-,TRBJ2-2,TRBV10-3,TGTGCCATCAGGGAGGGACAGAACACCGGGGAGCTGTTTTTT,CAIREGQNTGELFF
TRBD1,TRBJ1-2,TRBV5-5,TGTGCCAGCAGCTTACTCCCGGGACAGGGGTCGTCTAACTATGGCTACACCTTC,CASSLLPGQGSSNYGYTF
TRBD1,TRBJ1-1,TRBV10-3,TGTGCCATCAGTATGGACAGGGGTGACACTGAAGCTTTCTTT,CAISMDRGDTEAFF
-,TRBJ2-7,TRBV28,TGTGCCAGCAGTTCCAACCCTAGGACAGATAACTTC,CASSSNPRTDNF
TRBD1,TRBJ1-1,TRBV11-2,TGTGCCAGCAGTTTAGACAGGGGTGCGGTAGCTTTCTTT,CASSLDRGAVAFF
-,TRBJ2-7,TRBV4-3,TGCGCCAGCAGCCAAGACGGATACGAGCAGTACTTC,CASSQDGYEQYF
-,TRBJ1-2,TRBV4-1,TGCGCCAGCAGCCCCACTTTACGACGTAGGGATTTGGACTATGGCTACACCTTC,CASSPTLRRRDLDYGYTF
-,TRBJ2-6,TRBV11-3,TGTGCCAGCAGCCCGAGGGAGGGGGCTTCCCCTGGGGCCAACGTCCTGACTTTC,CASSPREGASPGANVLTF
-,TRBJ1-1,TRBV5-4,TGTGCCAGCAGCCAACAGGTTCCCTTGAACACTGAAGCTTTCTTT,CASSQQVPLNTEAFF